This T cell receptor (beta chain) was identified during a study of beta chain features in type 1 diabetes. Study results and limitations: TCRB CDR3s were moderately but significantly shorter in Type 1 diabetes patients in all four CD4+ subsets.

Reverse transcription of all isolated RNA meant that expressed TCRB transcripts were sequenced. TCRdb's copy holds only in-frame clones and misses some; the assay was immunoSEQ multiplex PCR. Among roughly 400,000 clones listed, 9.6% were seen once. Trimming shortened V by 5 bases and J by 9 bases, and 11 bases separated the two germline ends. Germline V gives CDR1 DFQATT, CDR2 SNEGSKA (reference sequence). The CDR3 runs 11 residues. On this clone: Its antigen remains unidentified.

Each of the sorted populations had a purity greater than 98%. V is TRBV20-1 and J is TRBJ2-1; D ambiguous. The TCR comes from a man aged 30 to 45 with type 1 diabetes. Source material: central memory CD4+ T cells from blood. Written as DNA, the CDR3 is TGCAGTGCTCTGCCCGGCGCTGAGCAGTTCTTC. It translates to CSALPGAEQFF.